This entry lists 8 T cell receptor beta chains sequenced from one sample in a study of long-term antiretroviral therapy in people with HIV. The authors ran the immunoSEQ assay, v3.0, at survey level. Assay used: immunoSEQ multiplex PCR; TCRdb lists only in-frame clones, some missing. The data show roughly 28,000 clones, with around 95% seen just once and 8% to 10% held by the top ten. The sequencing used unsorted PBMCs, collected 5.3 years after starting antiretroviral therapy. Receptors were obtained from a man aged 25 to 40 with HIV.

This clone appeared a single time. J is TRBJ2-7 and V is TRBV6-1; unclear D gene. V was shortened by 0 bases and J by 1 base, with 13 bases between the two germline ends. This CDR3 has 16 amino acids. The V gene's germline CDR1 is MNHNS and CDR2 SASEGT. CDR3 in amino acids: CASSEAGVGSSYEQYF. CDR3 bases: TGTGCCAGCAGTGAAGCGGGTGTCGGCTCTTCCTACGAGCAGTACTTC.

The chain combines TRBV6-1 with TRBJ2-3, with 8 bases matching TRBD2. The CDR3 spans 18 residues. V dropped 0 bases and J dropped 2; count of bases not matched to a gene: 10. The germline V gene has CDR1 MNHNS and CDR2 SASEGT. CDR3 residues: CASSEARLAGYNTDTQYF. In nucleotides, the CDR3 is TGTGCCAGCAGTGAAGCGCGGTTAGCGGGGTATAACACAGATACGCAGTATTTT.

This clone was counted a single time. V is TRBV19 and J is TRBJ2-1; 7 positions agree with TRBD2. CDR3 length: 16 amino acids. J gave up 2 bases and V 2 bases, and 6 bases lay outside the gene matches. The V gene's germline CDR1 is LNHDA and CDR2 SQIVND (reference sequence). CDR3 region: CASSIRASGAYNEQFF. The CDR3 region has the DNA TGTGCCAGTAGTATAAGAGCTAGCGGAGCCTACAATGAGCAGTTCTTC.

The rearrangement joins TRBV6-5 to TRBJ1-1; 8 bases are shared with TRBD1. CDR3 length: 14 residues. Germline loops: CDR1 MNHEY, CDR2 SVGAGI. The V segment lost 1 base and the J segment 9 bases; nucleotides outside the gene matches: 7. CDR3: CASSYFEDRAKAFF. In DNA form, the CDR3 reads TGTGCCAGCAGTTACTTCGAGGACAGGGCAAAAGCTTTCTTT.

This chain uses TRBV29-1 with TRBJ1-1; unclear D gene. The CDR3 is 10 amino acids. V was shortened by 3 bases and J by 3 bases, with 2 bases between the two germline ends. Germline V gives CDR1 SQVTM, CDR2 ANQGSEA. For the CDR3, the DNA is TGCAGCGTTGAGGACACTGAAGCTTTCTTT. Protein product: CSVEDTEAFF.

The chain couples TRBV7-2 to TRBJ2-7; 13 nucleotides match TRBD2. V was pared by 5 bases and J by 5 bases, with 12 bases of the junction left unmatched. The CDR3 contains 17 residues. CDR1 and CDR2 (germline): SGHTA, FQGNSA. Written as DNA, the CDR3 is TGTGCCAGCAGCCAACGGTTTGGGACTAGCGGGGACCACGAGCAGTACTTC. Protein: CASSQRFGTSGDHEQYF.

This chain connects TRBV5-1 to TRBJ2-3; TRBD2 aligns across 7 bases. Germline CDR1 SGHRS, CDR2 YFSETQ. The CDR3 has 17 residues. V dropped 4 bases and J dropped 1; count of bases not matched to a gene: 12. This chain's CDR3 is CASSRRPRGIRTDTQYF. In DNA, the CDR3 is TGCGCCAGCAGCCGCAGACCGCGGGGGATCCGCACAGATACGCAGTATTTT.

This chain joins TRBV6-1 and TRBJ2-7; D possibly corresponds to TRBD1 (5 bases). Trimming removed 1 base from V and 3 bases from J, with 10 bases in between. The CDR3 contains 14 residues. Germline CDR1 MNHNS, CDR2 SASEGT. The CDR3 reads CASSEGQGHYEQYF. The CDR3 DNA is TGTGCCAGCAGTGAAGGTCAGGGCCACTACGAGCAGTACTTC.